This T cell receptor beta chain is from a study of T cells in narcolepsy. Overall study context: Enrolled donors included narcolepsy type 1 or type 2 patients and healthy controls.

CDR1 is SNHLY and CDR2 is FYNNEI in the germline V gene. The CDR3 runs to 18 residues. Trimming took off 6 bases at V and 0 bases at J, with 23 bases between the two ends. The repertoire was sequenced with immunoSEQ multiplex PCR; TCRdb's copy has only in-frame clones and lacks some. The sample records roughly 17,000 clones, 55% to 75% being singletons. The chain uses TRBV2 and TRBJ1-2; a weak D match, TRBD1 (6 bases). The sample taken for sequencing was CD45RA- memory CD8+ T cells from PBMCs. The sequence was obtained from a human donor with narcolepsy. This chain's CDR3 is CASRTRQEPIRANYGYTF. As DNA, the CDR3 is TGTGCCAGCAGGACTAGACAGGAGCCGATCAGAGCTAACTATGGCTACACCTTC. Drawing the rest from reference TRBV2 and TRBJ1-2, the complete variable domain is EPEVTQTPSHQVTQMGQEVILRCVPISNHLYFYWYRQILGQKVEFLVSFYNNEISEKSEIFDDQFSVERPDGSNFTLKIRSTKLEDSAMYFCASRTRQEPIRANYGYTFGSGTRLTVV.